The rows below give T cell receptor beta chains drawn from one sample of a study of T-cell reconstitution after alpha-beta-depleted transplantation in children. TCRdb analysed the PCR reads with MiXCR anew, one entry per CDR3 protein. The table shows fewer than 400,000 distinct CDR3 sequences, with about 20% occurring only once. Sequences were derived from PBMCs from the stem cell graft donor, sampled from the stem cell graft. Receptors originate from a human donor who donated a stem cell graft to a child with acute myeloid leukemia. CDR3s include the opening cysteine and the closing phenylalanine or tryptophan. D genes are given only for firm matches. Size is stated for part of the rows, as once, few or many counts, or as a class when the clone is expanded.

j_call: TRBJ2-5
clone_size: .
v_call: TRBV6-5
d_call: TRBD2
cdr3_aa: CASSYSILAGVSVKETQYF
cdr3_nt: TGTGCCAGCAGTTACTCGATACTAGCGGGAGTGTCGGTCAAAGAGACCCAGTACTTC

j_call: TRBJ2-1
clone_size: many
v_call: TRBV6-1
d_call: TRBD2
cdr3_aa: CASMQGLSNEQFF
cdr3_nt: TGTGCCAGCATGCAGGGACTATCAAATGAGCAGTTCTTC

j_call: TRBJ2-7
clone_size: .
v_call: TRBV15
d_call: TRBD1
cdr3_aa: CATSRPGQGVYEQYF
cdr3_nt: TGTGCCACCAGCAGACCAGGACAGGGGGTTTACGAGCAGTACTTC

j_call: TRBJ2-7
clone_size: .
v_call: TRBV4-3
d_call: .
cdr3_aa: CASSQEGTPYEQYF
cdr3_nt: TGCGCCAGCAGCCAAGAGGGGACACCTTACGAGCAGTACTTC

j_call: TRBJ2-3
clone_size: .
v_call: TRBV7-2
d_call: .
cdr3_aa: CANRRAGTDTQYF
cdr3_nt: TGTGCCAACCGGAGGGCCGGAACAGATACGCAGTATTTT

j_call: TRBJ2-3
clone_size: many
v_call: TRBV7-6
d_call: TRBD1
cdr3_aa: CASSTTGGTDTQYF
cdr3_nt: TGTGCCAGCAGCACCACAGGGGGCACAGATACGCAGTATTTT

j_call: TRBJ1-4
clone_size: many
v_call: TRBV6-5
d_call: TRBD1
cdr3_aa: CASSAGTGLLELFF
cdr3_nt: TGTGCCAGCAGCGCCGGGACAGGGCTTCTCGAACTGTTTTTT

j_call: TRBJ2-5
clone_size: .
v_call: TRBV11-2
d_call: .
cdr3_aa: CASSFGDWQKETQYF
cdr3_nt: TGTGCCAGCAGCTTCGGGGACTGGCAAAAAGAGACCCAGTACTTC

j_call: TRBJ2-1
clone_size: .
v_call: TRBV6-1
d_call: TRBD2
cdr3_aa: CASSRLAGGPVNEQFF
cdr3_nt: TGTGCCAGCAGTAGATTAGCGGGAGGGCCTGTCAATGAGCAGTTCTTC

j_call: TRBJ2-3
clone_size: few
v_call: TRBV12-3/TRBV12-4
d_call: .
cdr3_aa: CASRHASGTDTQYF
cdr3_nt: TGTGCCAGCAGACACGCAAGTGGCACAGATACGCAGTATTTT

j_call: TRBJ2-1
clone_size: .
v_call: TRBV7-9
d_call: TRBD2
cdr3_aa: CASSQILAGGPNEQFF
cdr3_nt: TGTGCCAGCAGCCAGATACTAGCGGGAGGGCCCAACGAGCAGTTCTTC

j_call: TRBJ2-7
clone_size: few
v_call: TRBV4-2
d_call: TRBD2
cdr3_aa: CASSNEVGLAGYEQYF
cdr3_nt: TGTGCCAGCAGCAATGAAGTGGGACTAGCCGGCTACGAGCAGTACTTC

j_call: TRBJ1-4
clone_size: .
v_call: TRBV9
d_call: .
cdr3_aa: CASSPGQETTNEKLFF
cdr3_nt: TGTGCCAGCAGCCCCGGGCAGGAGACAACTAATGAAAAACTGTTTTTT

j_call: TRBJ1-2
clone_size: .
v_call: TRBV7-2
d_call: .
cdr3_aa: CASSRGENYGYTF
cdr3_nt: TGTGCCAGCAGTCGGGGAGAGAACTATGGCTACACCTTC

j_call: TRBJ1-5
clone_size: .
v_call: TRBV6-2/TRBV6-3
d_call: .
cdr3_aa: CASARGYSNQPQHF
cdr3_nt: TGTGCCAGCGCCCGAGGCTATAGCAATCAGCCCCAGCATTTT

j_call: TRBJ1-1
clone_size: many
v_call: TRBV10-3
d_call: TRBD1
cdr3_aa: CAIKRTGDTEAFF
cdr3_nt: TGTGCCATCAAAAGGACAGGGGACACTGAAGCTTTCTTT

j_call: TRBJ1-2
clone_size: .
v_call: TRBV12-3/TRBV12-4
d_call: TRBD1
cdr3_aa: CASNLKGTEGYTF
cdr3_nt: TGTGCCAGCAACCTTAAGGGGACAGAGGGCTACACCTTC